In this sample, the clone carrying this T cell receptor beta chain turned up a few times. The antigen is undetermined. Purified naive CD4+ T cells were depleted of CD25+ Tregs. The CDR3 has 14 amino acids. The ends were cut back, 0 bases at V and 7 bases at J, with 14 bases in the middle. From germline, CDR1 is SGHRS and CDR2 YFSETQ. Full-length variable regions came from constant-region reverse primers plus semi-nested Nested Universal Primer A PCR. TCRdb passed the 5' RACE reads through MiXCR, listing each CDR3 protein once. The sample yields roughly 52,000 distinct CDR3 sequences, roughly a sixth seen once. Study outcomes and limitations: Tumor-infiltrating Treg TCR alpha and beta sequences overlapped most with tumor naive CD4+ T cells, then blood naive.

The V and J genes are TRBV5-1 and TRBJ2-7; D ambiguous. The sequence was collected from a female donor with breast cancer. The specimen sequenced was naive CD4+ T cells sorted from blood. Specified subset: naive CD4+ T cells, CD4+CD45RA+CD25-. This chain's CDR3 is CASSLVAELGEQYF. Here the CDR3 DNA reads TGCGCCAGCAGCTTGGTGGCAGAGCTGGGTGAGCAGTACTTC.